These 21 T cell receptor beta chains share one sample of origin, sequenced in a study of cytomegalovirus exposure and HLA in healthy donors. Amplification used 60 Vbeta primers and 13 Jbeta primers. Profiled with immunoSEQ multiplex PCR; TCRdb holds only in-frame clones, not every one. The sample contains tens of thousands of clones, approximately 84% of which appear only once. The sequencing sample was made of PBMCs. Receptors originate from a woman between 45 and 65 years old in good health and CMV-seronegative.

This clone showed up just a few times. The chain has TRBV7-3 and TRBJ1-1; D is undetermined. Germline CDR1 reads SGHTA; CDR2 reads FQGTGA. V was clipped by 5 bases and J by 7 bases, with 14 bases between them. This CDR3 has 13 amino acids. Here the CDR3 reads CASSMDRGDEAFF. The DNA of the CDR3 is TGTGCCAGCAGCATGGATAGAGGCGATGAAGCTTTCTTT.

The chain uses TRBV9 and TRBJ2-1; 8 bases line up with TRBD2. This CDR3 is built from 16 residues. V lost 0 bases, J lost 2 bases, and 4 bases stayed unmatched. The germline V gene has CDR1 SGDLS and CDR2 YYNGEE. CDR3 protein: CASSVALAVAYNEQFF. CDR3 nucleotide sequence: TGTGCCAGCAGCGTAGCACTAGCGGTGGCCTACAATGAGCAGTTCTTC.

The V call is TRBV7-2, the J call TRBJ2-5; 7 positions match TRBD1. This CDR3 comprises 14 residues. Germline loops: CDR1 SGHTA, CDR2 FQGNSA. V shed 6 bases and J 3 bases; nucleotides not matched to a gene: 7. The DNA for the CDR3 is TGTGCCAGCAGACCGCCTACAGGGGAAGAGACCCAGTACTTC. Residues: CASRPPTGEETQYF.

The chain has TRBV2 and TRBJ1-5, with D perhaps TRBD1 (6 bases). CDR3 length: 16 residues. Germline V lookup: CDR1 SNHLY, CDR2 FYNNEI. The germline V and J ends were trimmed by 4 bases and 0 bases, with 13 bases remaining between them. CDR3 amino acids: CASSVGTPYSNQPQHF. The CDR3 region has the DNA TGTGCCAGCAGTGTAGGGACACCTTATAGCAATCAGCCCCAGCATTTT.

This chain connects TRBV5-1 to TRBJ2-5; D possibly corresponds to TRBD1 (6 bases). V was pared by 3 bases and J by 4 bases, with 22 bases between. Germline V CDR1 and CDR2: SGHRS, YFSETQ. The CDR3 consists of 17 residues. Written as DNA, the CDR3 is TGCGCCAGCAGCTATGGAATCCGGGACAAAGAGGGAGAGACCCAGTACTTC. Translation gives CASSYGIRDKEGETQYF.

V and J are TRBV30 and TRBJ2-5, with a weak D call TRBD1 (5 bases). Trimming stripped 4 bases from V and 5 bases from J, with 14 bases between. The CDR3 has 13 amino acids. The germline CDR1 and CDR2 sequences are GTSNPN and SVGIG (reference sequence). For the CDR3, the DNA is TGTGCCTGGAACCAGGGTATCAGGGAGACCCAGTACTTC. Protein: CAWNQGIRETQYF.

V is TRBV11-1 and J is TRBJ2-3; D remains unclear. This CDR3 is built from 11 residues. The V end lost 3 bases, the J end lost 6 bases, and 4 bases lay between the germline ends. Germline CDR1 SGHAT, CDR2 FQDESV (reference sequence). The CDR3 sequence: CASSFSDTQYF. CDR3 sequence (DNA): TGTGCCAGCAGCTTTTCTGATACGCAGTATTTT.

The chain has TRBV6-5 and TRBJ2-1; possible D gene TRBD2, 6 bases. Germline loops: CDR1 MNHEY, CDR2 SVGAGI. This CDR3 has 15 amino acids. V shed 4 bases and J shed 0 bases, with 10 bases lying between them. The CDR3: CASSSLGGSYNEQFF. CDR3 DNA sequence: TGTGCCAGCAGTTCCCTCGGGGGCTCCTACAATGAGCAGTTCTTC.

The chain is built from TRBV5-1 and TRBJ2-3; TRBD2 matches at 8 bases. CDR3 size: 14 residues. V shed 1 base and J 6 bases; nucleotides not matched to a gene: 4. Germline values: CDR1 SGHRS, CDR2 YFSETQ. CDR3 sequence: CASSLSGGGDTQYF. CDR3 bases: TGCGCCAGCAGCTTGTCGGGAGGGGGGGATACGCAGTATTTT.

V usage is TRBV11-3 and J usage is TRBJ1-2, with 9 positions matching TRBD1. Per germline, CDR1 SGHNT and CDR2 YENEEA. CDR3 size: 14 residues. With V trimmed by 6 bases and J by 8 bases, 10 bases remained unmatched. CDR3 sequence reads: CASRGQGQIWGYTF. CDR3 in DNA: TGTGCCAGCAGGGGACAGGGCCAGATATGGGGCTACACCTTC. Variable domain in full (rest from reference TRBV11-3 and TRBJ1-2): EAGVVQSPRYKIIEKKQPVAFWCNPISGHNTLYWYLQNLGQGPELLIRYENEEAVDDSQLPKDRFSAERLKGVDSTLKIQPAELGDSAVYLCASRGQGQIWGYTFGSGTRLTVV.

This chain links TRBV28 with TRBJ2-3; D remains unclear. There are 14 residues in the CDR3. Trimming removed 2 bases at V and 3 bases at J, with 9 bases between. From germline, CDR1 is MDHEN and CDR2 SYDVKM. The CDR3 bases are TGTGCCAGCAGTTTACGCCACTCAACAGATACGCAGTATTTT. Translating gives CASSLRHSTDTQYF.

The V gene is TRBV25-1, the J gene TRBJ2-3, with D possibly being TRBD2 (6 bases). The CDR3 runs to 14 residues. Germline CDR1 and CDR2: MGHDK and SYGVNS. V was shortened by 3 bases and J by 2 bases, with 9 bases between the two germline ends. The CDR3 DNA reads as TGTGCCAGCAGTGAGGCGGGACCCACAGATACGCAGTATTTT. Translating it yields CASSEAGPTDTQYF.

In this sample, this clone turned up a few times. The V and J genes are TRBV9 and TRBJ1-1; 7 positions match TRBD1. CDR3 length equals 14 residues. Looked up from germline, CDR1 is SGDLS and CDR2 is YYNGEE. V trimming: 1 base; J trimming: 2 bases; junction bases outside the gene matches: 2. CDR3 sequence: CASSVTGANTEAFF. CDR3 in DNA: TGTGCCAGCAGCGTAACAGGGGCCAACACTGAAGCTTTCTTT.

The chain joins TRBV4-2 to TRBJ2-3; 15 positions agree with TRBD2. This CDR3 is built from 19 residues. V shed 2 bases, J shed 1 base, and the junction held 7 bases outside the gene matches. The germline V gene encodes CDR1 LGHNA and CDR2 YNFKEQ. CDR3 in DNA: TGTGCCAGCAGCCAATCCGGACTAGCGGGAGGGCTACGCACAGATACGCAGTATTTT. This sequence encodes CASSQSGLAGGLRTDTQYF.

The V call is TRBV11-3, the J call TRBJ1-1; D gene unclear. The CDR3 loop spans 13 amino acids. Per the germline V gene, CDR1 is SGHNT and CDR2 is YENEEA. The ends were cut back, 1 base at V and 1 base at J, with 4 bases in the middle. CDR3 nucleotide sequence: TGTGCCAGCAGCTTAGGAGGGAACACTGAAGCTTTCTTT. Its protein product is CASSLGGNTEAFF.

The V call is TRBV5-4, the J call TRBJ2-5, with D maybe TRBD1 (6 bases). Trimming took off 0 bases at V and 5 bases at J, with 14 bases between the two ends. Germline loops: CDR1 SGHNT, CDR2 YYREEE (reference sequence). The CDR3 covers 15 residues. CDR3 sequence reads: CASSLEGGGMETQYF. CDR3 in DNA: TGTGCCAGCAGCTTGGAAGGGGGTGGTATGGAGACCCAGTACTTC.

The sample holds one count of this clone. The chain joins TRBV5-6 to TRBJ1-1, with D possibly matching TRBD1 (5 bases). Trimming left V 1 base short and J 4 bases short, with 8 bases between. CDR3 length equals 13 residues. Germline CDR1 is SGHDT and CDR2 is YYEEEE. DNA of the CDR3: TGTGCCAGCAGCTTGAGCGGGGGCACTGAAGCTTTCTTT. It encodes CASSLSGGTEAFF. The whole variable domain, filled in from reference TRBV5-6 and TRBJ1-1, reads DAGVTQSPTHLIKTRGQQVTLRCSPKSGHDTVSWYQQALGQGPQFIFQYYEEEERQRGNFPDRFSGHQFPNYSSELNVNALLLGDSALYLCASSLSGGTEAFFGQGTRLTVV.

This sequence joins TRBV5-8 and TRBJ2-3, with D possibly being TRBD2 (7 bases). With 4 bases removed from V and 2 bases from J, the gap between germline ends came to 14 bases. Germline CDR1 reads SGHTS; CDR2 reads YDEGEE. CDR3 length: 15 amino acids. CDR3 region: CASSLRGPTTDTQYF. The CDR3 coding sequence is TGTGCCAGCAGCCTGCGGGGGCCCACCACAGATACGCAGTATTTT.

This clone was seen more than once but under ten times. This chain joins TRBV30 and TRBJ1-2, with D tentatively TRBD1 (5 bases). CDR1 is GTSNPN and CDR2 is SVGIG in the germline V gene (reference sequence). The CDR3 is 12 amino acids. Trimming shortened V by 1 base and J by 8 bases, and 11 bases separated the two germline ends. The CDR3 nucleotides are TGTGCCTGGAGTGGACAGCAACAGGGCTACACCTTC. It codes for CAWSGQQQGYTF.

The V call is TRBV7-9, the J call TRBJ1-2; TRBD1 matches 7 bases. With 5 bases clipped from V and 0 bases from J, the junction kept 18 bases outside the gene matches. CDR1 is SEHNR and CDR2 is FQNEAQ in the germline V gene (reference sequence). The CDR3 sequence is 19 residues long. The CDR3, as DNA: TGTGCCAGCAGCCCGCTAACAGAGATTACAGGGGACCCTAACTATGGCTACACCTTC. It encodes CASSPLTEITGDPNYGYTF.

This clone was seen only once. V and J are TRBV5-4 and TRBJ2-2, with D perhaps matching TRBD1 (7 bases). Trimming left V 0 bases short and J 2 bases short, with 17 bases between. The germline CDR1 and CDR2 sequences are SGHNT and YYREEE (reference sequence). CDR3 length: 18 residues. CDR3 in DNA: TGTGCCAGCAGCTTGGTAGGCCGGGGGACAGTCAACACCGGGGAGCTGTTTTTT. Translation gives CASSLVGRGTVNTGELFF.